A selection of T cell receptor beta chains follows, all from one sample in a study of shared clonotypes between healthy human individuals. Clones were read by immunoSEQ multiplex PCR, and TCRdb kept only the in-frame ones, dropping some. The sample contains around 2,000,000 clones, just over 90% of which appear only once. Sequences were obtained from naive CD8+ T cells from PBMCs. The origin of the receptors is a man aged 18 to 30 in good health. Some clones in this sample may be carry-over from other donors' samples. Both conserved end residues are part of each CDR3. Fields, in order: clone size, D gene, J gene, V gene, CDR3 length, CDR3 protein, CDR3 DNA. The D gene is left open where the match is weak. Size is omitted from some rows. Given values are once, few, many or a class for expanded clones.

size: NA; D: NA; J: TRBJ1-1; V: TRBV27; length: 15; CDR3: CASSPRGALGTEAFF; DNA: TGTGCCAGCAGTCCACGGGGGGCCCTTGGCACTGAAGCTTTCTTT
size: NA; D: TRBD2; J: TRBJ2-7; V: TRBV27; length: 15; CDR3: CASSSFLAGGEEQYF; DNA: TGTGCCAGCAGTTCCTTTCTAGCGGGAGGTGAGGAGCAGTACTTC
size: NA; D: NA; J: TRBJ1-2; V: TRBV29-1; length: 12; CDR3: CSVRGQDYGYTF; DNA: TGCAGCGTTCGGGGGCAGGACTATGGCTACACCTTC
size: NA; D: NA; J: TRBJ2-7; V: TRBV11-2; length: 13; CDR3: CASSLGYNYEQYF; DNA: TGTGCCAGCAGCTTGGGGTACAACTACGAGCAGTACTTC
size: NA; D: TRBD1; J: TRBJ1-2; V: TRBV4-1; length: 14; CDR3: CASSQVGGTESYTF; DNA: TGCGCCAGCAGCCAAGTGGGAGGGACAGAAAGCTACACCTTC
size: NA; D: TRBD1; J: TRBJ2-7; V: TRBV7-3; length: 15; CDR3: CASSFGTGLSYEQYF; DNA: TGTGCCAGCAGCTTTGGGACAGGGCTTTCCTACGAGCAGTACTTC
size: NA; D: NA; J: TRBJ1-3; V: TRBV29-1; length: 11; CDR3: CSVEGGNTIYF; DNA: TGCAGCGTTGAAGGTGGAAACACCATATATTTT
size: NA; D: NA; J: TRBJ1-1; V: TRBV15; length: 18; CDR3: CATSRAGFGGFMNTEAFF; DNA: TGTGCCACCAGCAGAGCGGGTTTTGGGGGGTTCATGAACACTGAAGCTTTCTTT
size: NA; D: TRBD1; J: TRBJ2-2; V: TRBV4-3; length: 18; CDR3: CASSQDLSDRASTGELFF; DNA: TGCGCCAGCAGCCAAGATCTTTCGGACAGGGCGTCAACCGGGGAGCTGTTTTTT
size: NA; D: NA; J: TRBJ1-1; V: TRBV13; length: 17; CDR3: CASSLGRRGQMNTEAFF; DNA: TGTGCCAGCAGCTTAGGCCGGCGAGGACAGATGAACACTGAAGCTTTCTTT
size: NA; D: TRBD2; J: TRBJ2-7; V: TRBV19; length: 16; CDR3: CASSTGLATFPYEQYF; DNA: TGTGCCAGTAGTACCGGACTAGCGACCTTTCCCTACGAGCAGTACTTC
size: NA; D: NA; J: TRBJ1-1; V: TRBV7-9; length: 15; CDR3: CASSLVYAGETEAFF; DNA: TGTGCCAGCAGCTTAGTGTATGCAGGCGAGACTGAAGCTTTCTTT
size: NA; D: TRBD2; J: TRBJ2-1; V: TRBV11-2; length: 17; CDR3: CASSLAPSGRAYNEQFF; DNA: TGTGCCAGCAGCTTAGCCCCTAGCGGGAGGGCTTACAATGAGCAGTTCTTC
size: NA; D: TRBD1; J: TRBJ2-7; V: TRBV19; length: 15; CDR3: CASSIDAGGGYEQYF; DNA: TGTGCCAGTAGTATCGACGCAGGGGGCGGTTACGAGCAGTACTTC
size: NA; D: NA; J: TRBJ1-2; V: TRBV5-1; length: 15; CDR3: CASSLSGAMKYGYTF; DNA: TGCGCCAGCAGCTTGTCGGGGGCTATGAAGTATGGCTACACCTTC
size: NA; D: NA; J: TRBJ2-2; V: TRBV27; length: 13; CDR3: CASTPLPGSELFF; DNA: TGTGCCAGCACCCCCCTGCCGGGTTCGGAGCTGTTTTTT
size: NA; D: NA; J: TRBJ2-7; V: TRBV7-2; length: 14; CDR3: CASSLRTPTYEQYF; DNA: TGTGCCAGCAGCTTGAGGACACCGACCTACGAGCAGTACTTC
size: NA; D: TRBD1; J: TRBJ2-5; V: TRBV4-1; length: 17; CDR3: CASSQGGTGGYQETQYF; DNA: TGCGCCAGCAGCCAAGGGGGGACAGGGGGTTACCAAGAGACCCAGTACTTC
size: few; D: NA; J: TRBJ1-1; V: TRBV11-3; length: 13; CDR3: CASSTRDTDEAFF; DNA: TGTGCCAGCAGCACACGGGACACCGATGAAGCTTTCTTT
size: NA; D: TRBD2; J: TRBJ2-3; V: TRBV19; length: 17; CDR3: CASSIDSRTRTADTQYF; DNA: TGTGCCAGTAGTATAGATAGCCGGACTAGAACGGCAGATACGCAGTATTTT
size: NA; D: TRBD1; J: TRBJ2-7; V: TRBV27; length: 16; CDR3: CASSQYPPTGTYEQYF; DNA: TGTGCCAGCAGTCAATACCCCCCGACAGGGACCTACGAGCAGTACTTC
size: NA; D: NA; J: TRBJ1-2; V: TRBV13; length: 14; CDR3: CASSPRTSAYGYTF; DNA: TGTGCCAGCAGCCCAAGGACGTCTGCCTATGGCTACACCTTC
size: few; D: NA; J: TRBJ2-2; V: TRBV5-1; length: 11; CDR3: CASSSDGELFF; DNA: TGCGCCAGCAGCTCGGACGGGGAGCTGTTTTTT
size: NA; D: TRBD2; J: TRBJ2-1; V: TRBV9; length: 17; CDR3: CASSLFGTSGRQAEQFF; DNA: TGTGCCAGCAGCCTATTCGGGACTAGCGGGAGGCAGGCTGAGCAGTTCTTC
size: NA; D: NA; J: TRBJ2-7; V: TRBV4-1; length: 16; CDR3: CASSPQGGGRFVEQYF; DNA: TGCGCCAGCAGCCCCCAAGGGGGCGGGAGGTTCGTCGAGCAGTACTTC
size: once; D: TRBD1; J: TRBJ2-1; V: TRBV19; length: 12; CDR3: CASSTPGQGWFF; DNA: TGTGCCAGTAGTACCCCAGGACAGGGGTGGTTCTTC
size: NA; D: NA; J: TRBJ1-2; V: TRBV5-6; length: 17; CDR3: CASSYPTTAEPGYGYTF; DNA: TGTGCCAGCAGTTACCCCACGACAGCCGAGCCCGGATATGGCTACACCTTC
size: NA; D: NA; J: TRBJ1-2; V: TRBV10-3; length: 13; CDR3: CAISESAGRGYTF; DNA: TGTGCCATCAGTGAGTCGGCGGGGAGGGGCTACACCTTC
size: NA; D: NA; J: TRBJ2-3; V: TRBV9; length: 14; CDR3: CASSVGVGTDTQYF; DNA: TGTGCCAGCAGCGTAGGGGTGGGCACAGATACGCAGTATTTT
size: NA; D: TRBD2; J: TRBJ2-2; V: TRBV10-3; length: 17; CDR3: CAISESLQREGTGELFF; DNA: TGTGCCATCAGTGAGTCCCTACAGCGGGAGGGCACCGGGGAGCTGTTTTTT
size: NA; D: NA; J: TRBJ2-7; V: TRBV5-8; length: 14; CDR3: CASSFMGISYEQYF; DNA: TGTGCCAGCAGCTTCATGGGGATCTCCTACGAGCAGTACTTC
size: NA; D: TRBD2; J: TRBJ2-1; V: TRBV27; length: 16; CDR3: CASSFSPAGRGNEQFF; DNA: TGTGCCAGCAGTTTTTCTCCTGCCGGGAGGGGGAATGAGCAGTTCTTC
size: few; D: NA; J: TRBJ1-4; V: TRBV9; length: 14; CDR3: CASSPRGDNEKLFF; DNA: TGTGCCAGCAGCCCTAGGGGGGATAATGAAAAACTGTTTTTT
size: NA; D: TRBD2; J: TRBJ2-7; V: TRBV28; length: 15; CDR3: CASRTHAGGGYEQYF; DNA: TGTGCCAGCAGGACGCACGCGGGAGGGGGCTACGAGCAGTACTTC
size: NA; D: NA; J: TRBJ2-5; V: TRBV27; length: 14; CDR3: CASSSQGWVETQYF; DNA: TGTGCCAGCAGTTCCCAGGGGTGGGTGGAGACCCAGTACTTC
size: once; D: NA; J: TRBJ2-2; V: TRBV7-8; length: 15; CDR3: CASSLRLGATGELFF; DNA: TGTGCCAGCAGCTTAAGGCTAGGGGCCACCGGGGAGCTGTTTTTT
size: NA; D: NA; J: TRBJ1-4; V: TRBV6-1; length: 13; CDR3: CASIGGRWEKLFF; DNA: TGTGCCAGCATCGGGGGACGTTGGGAAAAACTGTTTTTT
size: NA; D: NA; J: TRBJ1-1; V: TRBV27; length: 15; CDR3: CASSPDVTMNTEAFF; DNA: TGTGCCAGCAGCCCTGACGTAACGATGAACACTGAAGCTTTCTTT
size: NA; D: NA; J: TRBJ2-7; V: TRBV27; length: 14; CDR3: CASRNTGSNYEQYF; DNA: TGTGCCAGCAGGAATACAGGGTCCAACTACGAGCAGTACTTC
size: NA; D: NA; J: TRBJ2-2; V: TRBV4-1; length: 13; CDR3: CASSQVTPGELFF; DNA: TGCGCCAGCAGCCAAGTGACCCCCGGGGAGCTGTTTTTT
size: NA; D: NA; J: TRBJ2-6; V: TRBV7-9; length: 16; CDR3: CASSLFRDPGANVLTF; DNA: TGTGCCAGCAGCTTGTTCAGGGACCCTGGGGCCAACGTCCTGACTTTC
size: NA; D: TRBD1; J: TRBJ2-7; V: TRBV29-1; length: 13; CDR3: CSARQGASYEQYF; DNA: TGCAGCGCTCGACAGGGGGCCTCGTACGAGCAGTACTTC
size: NA; D: TRBD1; J: TRBJ2-7; V: TRBV18; length: 15; CDR3: CASSSPGTDFYEQYF; DNA: TGTGCCAGCTCATCTCCCGGGACAGACTTCTACGAGCAGTACTTC
size: NA; D: NA; J: TRBJ1-5; V: TRBV28; length: 14; CDR3: CASTLGGAGEPQHF; DNA: TGTGCCAGCACCCTGGGGGGGGCGGGGGAGCCCCAGCATTTT
size: NA; D: NA; J: TRBJ1-3; V: TRBV19; length: 16; CDR3: CASSMGWEGAGNTIYF; DNA: TGTGCCAGTAGTATGGGCTGGGAGGGCGCTGGAAACACCATATATTTT
size: once; D: NA; J: TRBJ1-1; V: TRBV28; length: 11; CDR3: CASSLAPEALF; DNA: TGTGCCAGCAGCTTGGCGCCTGAAGCTCTCTTT
size: NA; D: NA; J: TRBJ2-1; V: TRBV28; length: 14; CDR3: CASSLSGAYNEQFF; DNA: TGTGCCAGCAGTTTGTCGGGTGCCTACAATGAGCAGTTCTTC
size: NA; D: TRBD1; J: TRBJ2-2; V: TRBV7-9; length: 16; CDR3: CASSSFGDRGTGELFF; DNA: TGTGCCAGCAGCTCCTTCGGGGACAGGGGAACCGGGGAGCTGTTTTTT
size: NA; D: NA; J: TRBJ2-1; V: TRBV4-3; length: 15; CDR3: CASSQDSRAVNEQFF; DNA: TGCGCCAGCAGCCAAGATAGCAGGGCCGTCAATGAGCAGTTCTTC
size: NA; D: NA; J: TRBJ1-2; V: TRBV28; length: 15; CDR3: CATWDRGTWYYGYTF; DNA: TGTGCCACCTGGGACCGGGGGACGTGGTACTATGGCTACACCTTC
size: NA; D: TRBD2; J: TRBJ2-2; V: TRBV9; length: 16; CDR3: CASSVVTSGKGGELFF; DNA: TGTGCCAGCAGCGTAGTGACTAGCGGGAAGGGCGGGGAGCTGTTTTTT
size: NA; D: TRBD2; J: TRBJ2-5; V: TRBV28; length: 17; CDR3: CASSSQTLLAGVETQYF; DNA: TGTGCCAGCAGTTCCCAAACCCTACTAGCGGGAGTAGAGACCCAGTACTTC
size: NA; D: NA; J: TRBJ2-7; V: TRBV2; length: 16; CDR3: CASSFSGRPKSYEQYF; DNA: TGTGCCAGCAGTTTTTCGGGCCGCCCGAAATCCTACGAGCAGTACTTC
size: NA; D: NA; J: TRBJ2-1; V: TRBV13; length: 14; CDR3: CASSSRLGDNEQFF; DNA: TGTGCCAGCAGCTCACGACTAGGCGACAATGAGCAGTTCTTC